This is a list of T cell receptor beta chains from one sample in a study of CD8+ T cells in alopecia areata. Data came from immunoSEQ multiplex PCR; TCRdb stores just in-frame clones and leaves some out. The sample yields about 190,000 clones, 58% seen once. Specimen: CD8+ T cells sorted from blood, collected at week 24, from a patient treated with tofacitinib. The receptors originated from a human donor with alopecia areata. Both conserved end residues are part of each CDR3. The D gene is left open where the match is weak. The size of a clone is reported for some rows only, either as once, few or many, or as a class for expanded clones.

v_call	clone_size	d_call	cdr3_length	j_call	cdr3_aa	cdr3_nt
TRBV27	NA	NA	15	TRBJ1-5	CASSLLAYSNQPQHF	TGTGCCAGCAGTTTATTAGCTTATAGCAATCAGCCCCAGCATTTT
TRBV30	NA	TRBD2	16	TRBJ2-5	CAWILLAGTKEETQYF	TGTGCCTGGATATTACTAGCGGGGACGAAAGAAGAGACCCAGTACTTC
TRBV2	NA	NA	14	TRBJ1-1	CASSGGLRNTEAFF	TGTGCCAGCAGCGGAGGACTAAGGAATACTGAAGCTTTCTTT
TRBV5-1	NA	NA	15	TRBJ2-3	CASSFRGRGTDTQYF	TGCGCCAGCAGCTTTAGGGGACGGGGCACAGATACGCAGTATTTT
TRBV29-1	NA	NA	13	TRBJ2-7	CSVAARVAYEQYF	TGCAGCGTTGCGGCGCGGGTAGCCTACGAGCAGTACTTC
TRBV29-1	few	NA	13	TRBJ2-2	CSYLAGYTGELFF	TGCAGCTACCTCGCGGGTTACACCGGGGAGCTGTTTTTT
TRBV2	NA	NA	15	TRBJ1-5	CASSEGIALNQPQHF	TGTGCCAGCAGTGAGGGGATAGCCCTCAATCAGCCCCAGCATTTT
TRBV7-9	few	NA	15	TRBJ2-3	CASSFTRYPTDTQYF	TGTGCCAGCAGCTTTACACGTTATCCGACGGATACGCAGTATTTT
TRBV7-9	few	NA	14	TRBJ1-1	CASSWTSANTEAFF	TGTGCCAGCAGCTGGACTAGCGCGAACACTGAAGCTTTCTTT
TRBV15	NA	NA	13	TRBJ1-2	CATSRDPGASYTF	TGTGCCACCAGCAGAGATCCGGGGGCTTCCTACACCTTC
TRBV27	NA	NA	15	TRBJ2-6	CATSMGISGANVLTF	TGTGCCACCAGTATGGGAATCTCTGGGGCCAACGTCCTGACTTTC
TRBV13	NA	TRBD2	18	TRBJ2-5	CASSSPRSGGANQETQYF	TGTGCCAGCAGCTCACCGCGTAGCGGGGGGGCAAACCAAGAGACCCAGTACTTC
TRBV6-1	NA	TRBD1	16	TRBJ2-5	CASSEETGTGRETQYF	TGTGCCAGCAGTGAAGAGACCGGGACAGGGCGCGAGACCCAGTACTTC
TRBV14	NA	NA	13	TRBJ2-1	CASSLDSGYEQFF	TGTGCCAGCAGTTTGGATTCAGGGTATGAGCAGTTCTTC
TRBV23-1	NA	TRBD2	19	TRBJ2-5	CASSQPTGLGTLLVETQYF	TGCGCCAGCAGTCAACCCACGGGACTAGGCACCCTATTGGTTGAGACCCAGTACTTC
TRBV5-1	NA	NA	12	TRBJ2-1	CASHAGSDEQFF	TGCGCCAGCCACGCGGGGTCCGATGAGCAGTTCTTC
TRBV2	NA	NA	17	TRBJ1-5	CASSEEPGRTSNQPQHF	TGTGCCAGCAGTGAAGAACCAGGACGGACCAGCAATCAGCCCCAGCATTTT
TRBV9	NA	NA	17	TRBJ2-5	CASSENLQYYRQETQYF	TGTGCCAGCAGCGAGAACCTCCAGTACTACCGCCAAGAGACCCAGTACTTC
TRBV2	NA	NA	12	TRBJ2-7	CASMIDTYEQYF	TGTGCCAGCATGATCGATACCTACGAGCAGTACTTC
TRBV29-1	NA	NA	15	TRBJ1-5	CSAHSRGQTVPPQHF	TGCAGCGCCCATTCCAGGGGTCAGACAGTCCCTCCCCAGCATTTT
TRBV30	few	TRBD1	13	TRBJ1-5	CAWSVGQGQPQHF	TGTGCCTGGAGTGTTGGACAGGGGCAGCCCCAGCATTTT
TRBV2	NA	TRBD2	16	TRBJ2-1	CASRAIGTSSYNEQFF	TGTGCCAGCAGAGCCATAGGGACTAGCTCCTACAATGAGCAGTTCTTC
TRBV5-1	NA	NA	17	TRBJ2-7	CASSLAGQPSNFYEQYF	TGCGCCAGCAGCTTGGCCGGACAGCCTTCTAACTTCTACGAGCAGTACTTC
TRBV5-1	NA	TRBD1	13	TRBJ2-5	CASSDRVQETQYF	TGCGCCAGCAGTGACAGGGTCCAAGAGACCCAGTACTTC
TRBV6-1	NA	NA	14	TRBJ2-5	CASSSWGLQETQYF	TGTGCCAGCAGTTCGTGGGGGTTACAAGAGACCCAGTACTTC
TRBV6-1	NA	NA	15	TRBJ2-7	CASSEITGGGYEQYF	TGTGCCAGCAGTGAAATAACAGGAGGGGGCTACGAGCAGTACTTC
TRBV6-5	NA	NA	15	TRBJ2-7	CASSPSRGPSYEQYF	TGTGCCAGCAGCCCCTCCAGGGGACCTTCCTACGAGCAGTACTTC
TRBV9	NA	NA	11	TRBJ1-2	CASSESSGYTF	TGTGCCAGCAGCGAGAGTAGCGGCTACACCTTC
TRBV9	NA	NA	15	TRBJ1-5	CASSERDNSNQPQHF	TGTGCCAGCAGCGAGAGGGACAACTCCAATCAGCCCCAGCATTTT
TRBV13	NA	NA	13	TRBJ1-2	CATLVLGEQGYTF	TGTGCCACTTTGGTTTTGGGTGAGCAAGGCTACACCTTC
TRBV7-9	NA	TRBD1	15	TRBJ1-2	CASSLGAGGSDGYTF	TGTGCCAGCAGCTTAGGGGCAGGGGGTAGCGATGGCTACACCTTC
TRBV7-9	NA	TRBD1	15	TRBJ1-1	CASRPPGQGLPEAFF	TGTGCCAGCAGGCCTCCGGGACAGGGGCTCCCTGAAGCTTTCTTT
TRBV7-6	NA	TRBD2	17	TRBJ2-3	CASSLISGTSGTDTQYF	TGTGCCAGCAGCTTAATCTCGGGGACTAGCGGCACAGATACGCAGTATTTT
TRBV5-1	NA	TRBD1	16	TRBJ2-5	CASSFESGQGVETQYF	TGCGCCAGCAGCTTTGAATCGGGACAGGGAGTTGAGACCCAGTACTTC
TRBV5-1	NA	NA	16	TRBJ2-5	CASSLEVGMGGETQYF	TGCGCCAGCAGCTTGGAAGTAGGGATGGGAGGAGAGACCCAGTACTTC